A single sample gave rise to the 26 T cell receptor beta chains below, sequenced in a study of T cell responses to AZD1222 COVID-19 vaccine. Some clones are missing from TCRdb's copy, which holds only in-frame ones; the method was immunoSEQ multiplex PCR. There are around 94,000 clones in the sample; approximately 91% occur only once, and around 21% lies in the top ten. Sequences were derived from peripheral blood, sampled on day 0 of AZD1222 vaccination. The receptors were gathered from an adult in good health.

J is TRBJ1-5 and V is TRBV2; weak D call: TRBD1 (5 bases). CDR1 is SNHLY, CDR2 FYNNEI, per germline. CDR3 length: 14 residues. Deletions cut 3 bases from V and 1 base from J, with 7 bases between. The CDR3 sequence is CASSETVSNQPQHF. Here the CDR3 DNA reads TGTGCCAGCAGTGAGACAGTAAGCAATCAGCCCCAGCATTTT.

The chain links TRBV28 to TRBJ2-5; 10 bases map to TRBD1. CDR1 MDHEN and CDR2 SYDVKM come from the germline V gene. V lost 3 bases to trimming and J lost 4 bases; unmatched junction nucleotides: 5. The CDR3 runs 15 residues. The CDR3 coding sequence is TGTGCCAGCAGTTTCGCGACAGGGGGCGCAGAGACCCAGTACTTC. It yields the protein CASSFATGGAETQYF.

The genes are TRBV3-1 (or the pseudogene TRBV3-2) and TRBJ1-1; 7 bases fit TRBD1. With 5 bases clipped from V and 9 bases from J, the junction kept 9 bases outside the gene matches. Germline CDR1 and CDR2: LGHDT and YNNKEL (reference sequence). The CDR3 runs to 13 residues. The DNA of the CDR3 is TGTGCCAGCAGCTCCGTGACAGGGAATCAAGCTTTCTTT. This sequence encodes CASSSVTGNQAFF.

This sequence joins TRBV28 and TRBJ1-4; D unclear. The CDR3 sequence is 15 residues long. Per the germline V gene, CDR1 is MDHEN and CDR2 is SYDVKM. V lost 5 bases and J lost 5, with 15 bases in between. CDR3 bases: TGTGCCAGCAGTCCCTCACGAGGGTTAAATGAAAAACTGTTTTTT. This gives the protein CASSPSRGLNEKLFF.

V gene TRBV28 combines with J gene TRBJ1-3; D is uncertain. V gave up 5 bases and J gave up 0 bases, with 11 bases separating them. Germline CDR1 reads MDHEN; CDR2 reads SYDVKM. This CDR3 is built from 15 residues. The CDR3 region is CASSPTFSSGNTIYF. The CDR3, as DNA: TGTGCCAGCAGTCCGACTTTCAGCTCTGGAAACACCATATATTTT.

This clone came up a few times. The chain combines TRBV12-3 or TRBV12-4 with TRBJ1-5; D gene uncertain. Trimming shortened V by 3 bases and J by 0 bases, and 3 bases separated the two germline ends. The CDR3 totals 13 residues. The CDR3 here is CASSLDSNQPQHF. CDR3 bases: TGTGCCAGCAGTTTGGATAGCAATCAGCCCCAGCATTTT.

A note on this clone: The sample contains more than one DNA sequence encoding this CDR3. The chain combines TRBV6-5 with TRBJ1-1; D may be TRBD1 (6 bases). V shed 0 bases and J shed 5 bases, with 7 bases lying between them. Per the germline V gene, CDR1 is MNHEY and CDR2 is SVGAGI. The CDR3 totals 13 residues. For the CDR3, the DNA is TGTGCCAGCAGTTACTCAGGGGGAACTGAAGCTTTCTTT. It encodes CASSYSGGTEAFF.

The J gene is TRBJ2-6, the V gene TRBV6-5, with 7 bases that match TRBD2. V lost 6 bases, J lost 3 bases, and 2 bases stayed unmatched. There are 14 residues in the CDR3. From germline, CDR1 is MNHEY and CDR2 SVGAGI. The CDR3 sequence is CASRASGGANVLTF. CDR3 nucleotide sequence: TGTGCCAGCAGAGCTAGCGGTGGGGCCAACGTCCTGACTTTC.

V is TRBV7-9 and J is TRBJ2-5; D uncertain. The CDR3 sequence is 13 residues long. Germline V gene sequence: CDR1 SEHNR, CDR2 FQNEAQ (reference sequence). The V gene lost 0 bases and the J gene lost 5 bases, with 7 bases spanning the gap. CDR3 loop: CASSLAMGETQYF. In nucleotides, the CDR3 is TGTGCCAGCAGCTTAGCGATGGGCGAGACCCAGTACTTC.

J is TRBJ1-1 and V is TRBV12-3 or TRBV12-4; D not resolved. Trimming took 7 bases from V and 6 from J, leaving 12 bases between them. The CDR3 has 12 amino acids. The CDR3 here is CASTFLRAEAFF. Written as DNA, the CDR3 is TGTGCCAGCACGTTCCTAAGAGCTGAAGCTTTCTTT.

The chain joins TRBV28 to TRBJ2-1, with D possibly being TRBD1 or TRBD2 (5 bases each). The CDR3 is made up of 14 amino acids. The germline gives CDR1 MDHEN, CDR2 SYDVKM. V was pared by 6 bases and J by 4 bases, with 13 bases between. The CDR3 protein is CASSLTGPYNEQFF. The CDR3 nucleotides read TGTGCCAGCAGCCTTACGGGACCTTACAATGAGCAGTTCTTC.

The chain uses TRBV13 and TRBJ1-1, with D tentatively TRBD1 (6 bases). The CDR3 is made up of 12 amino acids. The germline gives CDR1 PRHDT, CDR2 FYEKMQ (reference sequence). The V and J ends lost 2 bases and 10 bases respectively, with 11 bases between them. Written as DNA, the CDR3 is TGTGCCAGCAGCTTAAGGGACACGGGAGCTTTCTTT. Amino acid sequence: CASSLRDTGAFF.

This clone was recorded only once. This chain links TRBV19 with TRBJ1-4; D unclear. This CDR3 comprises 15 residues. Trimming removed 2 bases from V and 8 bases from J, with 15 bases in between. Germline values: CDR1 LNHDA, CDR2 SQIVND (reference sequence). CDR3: CASSIPLGSYEKLFF. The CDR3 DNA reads TGTGCCAGTAGTATACCCCTCGGCAGTTACGAAAAACTGTTTTTT.

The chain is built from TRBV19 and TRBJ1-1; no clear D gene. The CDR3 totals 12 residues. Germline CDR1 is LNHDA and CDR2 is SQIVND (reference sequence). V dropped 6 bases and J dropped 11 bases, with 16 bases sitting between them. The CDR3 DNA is TGTGCCAGTAGGATCGGGGAAAATCGGGCTTTCTTT. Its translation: CASRIGENRAFF. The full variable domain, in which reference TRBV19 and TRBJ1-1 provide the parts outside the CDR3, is DGGITQSPKYLFRKEGQNVTLSCEQNLNHDAMYWYRQDPGQGLRLIYYSQIVNDFQKGDIAEGYSVSREKKESFPLTVTSAQKNPTAFYLCASRIGENRAFFGQGTRLTVV.

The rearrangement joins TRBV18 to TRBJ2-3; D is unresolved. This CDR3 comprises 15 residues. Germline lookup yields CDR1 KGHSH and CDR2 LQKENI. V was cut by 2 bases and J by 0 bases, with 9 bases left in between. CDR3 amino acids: CASSPRKASTDTQYF. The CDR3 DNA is TGTGCCAGCTCACCAAGGAAGGCTAGCACAGATACGCAGTATTTT.

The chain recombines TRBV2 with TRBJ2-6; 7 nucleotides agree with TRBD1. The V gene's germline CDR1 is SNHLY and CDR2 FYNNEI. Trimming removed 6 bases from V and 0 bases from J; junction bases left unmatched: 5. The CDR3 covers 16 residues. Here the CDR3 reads CASSRDSSSGANVLTF. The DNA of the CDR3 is TGTGCCAGCAGCCGGGACAGCAGCTCTGGGGCCAACGTCCTGACTTTC.

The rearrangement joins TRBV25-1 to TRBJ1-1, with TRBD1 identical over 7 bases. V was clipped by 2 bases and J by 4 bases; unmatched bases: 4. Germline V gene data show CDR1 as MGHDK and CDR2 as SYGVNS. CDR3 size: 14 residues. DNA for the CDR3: TGTGCCAGCAGTGAACAGGGGGTGGTCACTGAAGCTTTCTTT. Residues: CASSEQGVVTEAFF.

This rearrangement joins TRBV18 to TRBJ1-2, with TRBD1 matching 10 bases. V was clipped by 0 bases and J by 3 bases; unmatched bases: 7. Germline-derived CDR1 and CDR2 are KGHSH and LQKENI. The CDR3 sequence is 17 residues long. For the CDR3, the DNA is TGTGCCAGCTCACCACCCTGGGGACAGGGGCGCGACTATGGCTACACCTTC. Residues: CASSPPWGQGRDYGYTF.

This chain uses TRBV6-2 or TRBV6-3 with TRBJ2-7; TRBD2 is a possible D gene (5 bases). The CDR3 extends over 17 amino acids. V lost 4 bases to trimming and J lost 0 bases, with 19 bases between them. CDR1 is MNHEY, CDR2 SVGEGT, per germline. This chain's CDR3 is CASSFLPATTYSYEQYF. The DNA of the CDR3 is TGTGCCAGCAGTTTCCTCCCAGCGACTACCTACTCCTACGAGCAGTACTTC.

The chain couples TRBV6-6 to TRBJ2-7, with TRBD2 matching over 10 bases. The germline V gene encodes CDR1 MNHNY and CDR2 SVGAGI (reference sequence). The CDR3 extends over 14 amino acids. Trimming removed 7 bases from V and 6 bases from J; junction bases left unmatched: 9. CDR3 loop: CASTLSLAGVEQYF. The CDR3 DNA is TGTGCCAGCACCCTCTCCCTAGCGGGAGTCGAGCAGTACTTC.

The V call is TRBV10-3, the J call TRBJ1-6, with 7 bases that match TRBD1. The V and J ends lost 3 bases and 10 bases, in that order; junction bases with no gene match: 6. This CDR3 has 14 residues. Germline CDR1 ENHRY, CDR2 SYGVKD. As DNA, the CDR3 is TGTGCCATCAGTGAACAGGGGTCAGGGTCACCCCTCCACTTT. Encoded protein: CAISEQGSGSPLHF.

The CDR3 coding sequence is TGTGCCAGCAGCCCCCAGCTGAATTCACCCCTCCACTTT. Protein product: CASSPQLNSPLHF. The rearrangement links TRBV7-2 to TRBJ1-6; D is unclear. The CDR3 loop spans 13 amino acids. Germline V gives CDR1 SGHTA, CDR2 FQGNSA. Deletions cut 5 bases from V and 7 bases from J, with 9 bases between.

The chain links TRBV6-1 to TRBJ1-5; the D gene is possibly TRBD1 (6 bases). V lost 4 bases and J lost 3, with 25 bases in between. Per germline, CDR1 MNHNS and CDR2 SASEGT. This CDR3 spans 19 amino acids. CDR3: CASSARTTDSLGVNQPQHF. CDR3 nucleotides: TGTGCCAGCAGTGCTCGGACAACGGACAGTTTGGGGGTCAATCAGCCCCAGCATTTT.

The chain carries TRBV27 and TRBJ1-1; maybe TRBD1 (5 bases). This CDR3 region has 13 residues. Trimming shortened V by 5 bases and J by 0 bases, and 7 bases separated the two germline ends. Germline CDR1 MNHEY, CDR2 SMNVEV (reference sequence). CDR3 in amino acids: CASSGTLNTEAFF. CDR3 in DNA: TGTGCCAGCAGTGGGACCTTGAACACTGAAGCTTTCTTT.

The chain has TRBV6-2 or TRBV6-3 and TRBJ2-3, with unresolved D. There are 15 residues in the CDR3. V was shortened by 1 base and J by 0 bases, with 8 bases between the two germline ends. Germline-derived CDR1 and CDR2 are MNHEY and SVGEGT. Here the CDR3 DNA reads TGTGCCAGCAGTTACTTAGGAGCTAGCACAGATACGCAGTATTTT. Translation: CASSYLGASTDTQYF.

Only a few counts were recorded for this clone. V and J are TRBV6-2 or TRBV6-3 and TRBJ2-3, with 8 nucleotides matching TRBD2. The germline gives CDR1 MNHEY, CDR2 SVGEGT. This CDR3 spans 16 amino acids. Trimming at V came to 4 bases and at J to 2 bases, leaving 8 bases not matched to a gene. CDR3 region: CASSSHRGGPTDTQYF. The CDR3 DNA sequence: TGTGCCAGCAGTTCTCACCGGGGGGGCCCCACAGATACGCAGTATTTT.